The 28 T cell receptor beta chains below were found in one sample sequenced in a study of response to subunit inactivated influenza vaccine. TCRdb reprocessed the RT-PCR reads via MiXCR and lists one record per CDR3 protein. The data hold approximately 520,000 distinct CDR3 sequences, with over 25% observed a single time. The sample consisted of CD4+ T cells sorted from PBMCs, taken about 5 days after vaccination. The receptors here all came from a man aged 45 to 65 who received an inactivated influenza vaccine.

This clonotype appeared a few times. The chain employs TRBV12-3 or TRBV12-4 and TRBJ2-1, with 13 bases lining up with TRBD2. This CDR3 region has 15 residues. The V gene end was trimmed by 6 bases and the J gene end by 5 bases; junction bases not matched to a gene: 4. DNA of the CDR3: TGTGCCAGCAGGGTGGGACTAGCGGGAAACAATGAGCAGTTCTTC. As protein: CASRVGLAGNNEQFF.

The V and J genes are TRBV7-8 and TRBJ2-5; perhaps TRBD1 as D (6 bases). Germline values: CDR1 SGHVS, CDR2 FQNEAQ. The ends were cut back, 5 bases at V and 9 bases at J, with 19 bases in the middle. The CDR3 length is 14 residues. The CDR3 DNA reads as TGTGCCAGCAGCGGGGACATTCGGGCCAAGGCCCAGTACTTC. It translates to CASSGDIRAKAQYF.

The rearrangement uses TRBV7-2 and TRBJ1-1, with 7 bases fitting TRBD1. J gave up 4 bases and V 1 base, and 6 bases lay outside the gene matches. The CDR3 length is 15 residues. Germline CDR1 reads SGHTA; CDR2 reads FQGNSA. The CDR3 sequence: CASSLEAGGTTEAFF. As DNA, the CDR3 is TGTGCCAGCAGCTTAGAAGCAGGGGGGACCACTGAAGCTTTCTTT. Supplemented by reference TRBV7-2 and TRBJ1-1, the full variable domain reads GAGVSQSPSNKVTEKGKDVELRCDPISGHTALYWYRQSLGQGLEFLIYFQGNSAPDKSGLPSDRFSAERTGGSVSTLTIQRTQQEDSAVYLCASSLEAGGTTEAFFGQGTRLTVV.

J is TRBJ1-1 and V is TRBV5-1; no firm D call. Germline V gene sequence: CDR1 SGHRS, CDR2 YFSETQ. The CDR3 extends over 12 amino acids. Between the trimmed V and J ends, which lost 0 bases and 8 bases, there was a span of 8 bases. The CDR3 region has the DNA TGCGCCAGCAGCTTGGTCGACCAGGAAGCTTTCTTT. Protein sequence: CASSLVDQEAFF.

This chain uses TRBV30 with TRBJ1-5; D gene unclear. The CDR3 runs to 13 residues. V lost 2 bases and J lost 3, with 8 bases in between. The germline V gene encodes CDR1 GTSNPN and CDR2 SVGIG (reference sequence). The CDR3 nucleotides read TGTGCCTGGAGTAAAGGGCTCAATCAGCCCCAGCATTTT. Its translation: CAWSKGLNQPQHF.

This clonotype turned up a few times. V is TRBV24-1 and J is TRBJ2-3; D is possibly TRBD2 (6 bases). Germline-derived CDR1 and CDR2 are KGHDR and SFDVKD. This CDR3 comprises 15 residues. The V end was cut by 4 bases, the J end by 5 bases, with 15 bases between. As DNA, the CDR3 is TGTGCCACCAGTGACCGGAGGGCGGTGTTAGATACGCAGTATTTT. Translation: CATSDRRAVLDTQYF.

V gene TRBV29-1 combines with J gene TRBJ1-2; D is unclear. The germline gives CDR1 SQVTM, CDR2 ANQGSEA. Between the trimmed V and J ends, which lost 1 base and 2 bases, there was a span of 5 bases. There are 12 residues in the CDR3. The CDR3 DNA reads TGCAGCGTTGAAGGGAGCAACTATGGCTACACCTTC. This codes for CSVEGSNYGYTF.

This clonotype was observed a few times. The CDR3 nucleotides are TGTGCCAGCAGTACCACCGGGACAGCAATTCATCAGCCCCAGCATTTT. Its protein is CASSTTGTAIHQPQHF. V gene TRBV28 combines with J gene TRBJ1-5, with 7 bases fitting TRBD1. Per the germline V gene, CDR1 is MDHEN and CDR2 is SYDVKM. The CDR3 runs 16 residues. V lost 5 bases to trimming and J lost 5 bases; unmatched junction nucleotides: 12.

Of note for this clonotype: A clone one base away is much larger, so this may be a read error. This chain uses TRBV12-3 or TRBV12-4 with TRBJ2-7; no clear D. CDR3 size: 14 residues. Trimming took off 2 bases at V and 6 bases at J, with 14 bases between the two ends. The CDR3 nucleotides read TGTGCCAGCAGTTTATCATGCAGGACCCCCGAGCAGTACTTC. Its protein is CASSLSCRTPEQYF.

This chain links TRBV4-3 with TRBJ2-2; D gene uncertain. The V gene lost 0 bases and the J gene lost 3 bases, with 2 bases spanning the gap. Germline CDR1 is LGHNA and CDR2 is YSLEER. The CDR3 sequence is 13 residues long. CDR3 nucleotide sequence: TGCGCCAGCAGCCAAGAGTACACCGGGGAGCTGTTTTTT. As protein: CASSQEYTGELFF.

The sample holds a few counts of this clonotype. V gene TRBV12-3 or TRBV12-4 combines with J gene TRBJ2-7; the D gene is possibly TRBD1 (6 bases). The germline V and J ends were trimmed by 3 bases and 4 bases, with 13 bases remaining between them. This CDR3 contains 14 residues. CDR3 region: CASSFAGVEYEQYF. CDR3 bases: TGTGCCAGCAGTTTCGCAGGGGTGGAGTACGAGCAGTACTTC.

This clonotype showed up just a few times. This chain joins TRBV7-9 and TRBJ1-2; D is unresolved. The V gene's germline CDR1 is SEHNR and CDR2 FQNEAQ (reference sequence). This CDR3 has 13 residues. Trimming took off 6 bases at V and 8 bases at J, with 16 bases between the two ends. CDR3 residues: CASSLAGVWGYTF. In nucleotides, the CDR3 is TGTGCCAGCAGTCTAGCCGGGGTCTGGGGCTACACCTTC.

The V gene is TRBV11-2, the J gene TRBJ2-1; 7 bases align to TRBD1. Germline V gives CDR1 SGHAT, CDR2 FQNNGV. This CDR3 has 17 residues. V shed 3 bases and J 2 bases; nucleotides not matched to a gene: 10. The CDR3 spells CASSFPRTGVPYNEQFF. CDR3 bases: TGTGCCAGCAGCTTTCCCCGGACAGGAGTTCCCTACAATGAGCAGTTCTTC.

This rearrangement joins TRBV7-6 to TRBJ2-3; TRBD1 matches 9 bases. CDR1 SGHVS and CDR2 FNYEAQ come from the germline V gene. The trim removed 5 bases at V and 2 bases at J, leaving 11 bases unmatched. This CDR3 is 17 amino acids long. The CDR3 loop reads CASSANPGQGITDTQYF. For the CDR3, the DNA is TGTGCCAGCAGCGCCAATCCGGGACAGGGTATCACAGATACGCAGTATTTT.

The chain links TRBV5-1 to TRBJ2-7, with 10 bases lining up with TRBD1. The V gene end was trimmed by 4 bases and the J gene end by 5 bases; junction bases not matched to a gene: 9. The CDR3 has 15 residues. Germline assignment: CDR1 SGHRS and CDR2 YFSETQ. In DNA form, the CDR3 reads TGCGCCAGCAGCACCGGGACAGGGGAGGTCAACGAGCAGTACTTC. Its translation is CASSTGTGEVNEQYF.

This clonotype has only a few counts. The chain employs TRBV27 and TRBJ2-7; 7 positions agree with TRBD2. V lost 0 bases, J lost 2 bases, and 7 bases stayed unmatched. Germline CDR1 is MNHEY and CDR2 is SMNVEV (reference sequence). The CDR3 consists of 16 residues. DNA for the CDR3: TGTGCCAGCAGTTTATCCCCAGCTAGCGGAACCTACGAGCAGTACTTC. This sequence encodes CASSLSPASGTYEQYF.

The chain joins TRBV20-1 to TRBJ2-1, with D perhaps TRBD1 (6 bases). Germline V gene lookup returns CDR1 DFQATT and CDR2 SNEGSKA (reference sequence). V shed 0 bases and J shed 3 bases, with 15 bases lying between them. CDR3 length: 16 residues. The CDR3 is CSARDRGAIYYNEQFF. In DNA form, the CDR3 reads TGCAGTGCTAGAGACAGGGGAGCTATATACTACAATGAGCAGTTCTTC.

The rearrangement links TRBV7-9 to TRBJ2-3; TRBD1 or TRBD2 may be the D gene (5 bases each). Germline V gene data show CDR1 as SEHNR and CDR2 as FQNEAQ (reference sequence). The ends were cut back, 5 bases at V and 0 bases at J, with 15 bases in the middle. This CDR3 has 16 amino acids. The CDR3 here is CASSVGRVLSTDTQYF. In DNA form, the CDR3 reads TGTGCCAGCAGCGTGGGACGGGTCCTTAGCACAGATACGCAGTATTTT. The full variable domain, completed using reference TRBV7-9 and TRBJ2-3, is DTGVSQNPRHKITKRGQNVTFRCDPISEHNRLYWYRQTLGQGPEFLTYFQNEAQLEKSRLLSDRFSAERPKGSFSTLEIQRTEQGDSAMYLCASSVGRVLSTDTQYFGPGTRLTVL.

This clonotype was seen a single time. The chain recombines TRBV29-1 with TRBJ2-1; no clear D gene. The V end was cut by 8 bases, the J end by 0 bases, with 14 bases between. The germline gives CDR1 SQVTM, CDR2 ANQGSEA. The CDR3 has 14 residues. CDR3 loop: CSHNVGSSYNEQFF. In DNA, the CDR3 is TGCAGCCACAATGTGGGTAGCTCCTACAATGAGCAGTTCTTC.

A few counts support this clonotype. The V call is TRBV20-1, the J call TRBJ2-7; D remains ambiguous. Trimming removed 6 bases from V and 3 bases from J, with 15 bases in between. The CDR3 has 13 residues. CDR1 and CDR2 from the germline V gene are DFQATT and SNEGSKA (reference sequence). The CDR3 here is CSASKLGNYEQYF. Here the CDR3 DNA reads TGCAGTGCGTCGAAACTGGGCAACTACGAGCAGTACTTC.

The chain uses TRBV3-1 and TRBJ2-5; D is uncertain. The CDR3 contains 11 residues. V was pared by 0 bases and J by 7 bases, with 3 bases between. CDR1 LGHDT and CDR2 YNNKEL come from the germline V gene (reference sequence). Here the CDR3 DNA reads TGTGCCAGCAGCCAAGAGTGGACCCAGTACTTC. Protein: CASSQEWTQYF.

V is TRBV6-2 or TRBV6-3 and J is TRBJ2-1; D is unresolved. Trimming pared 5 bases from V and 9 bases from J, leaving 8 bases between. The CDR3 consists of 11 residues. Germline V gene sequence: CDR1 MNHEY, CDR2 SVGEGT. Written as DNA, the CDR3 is TGTGCCAGCAGTCAAGACACTGAGCAGTTCTTC. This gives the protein CASSQDTEQFF.

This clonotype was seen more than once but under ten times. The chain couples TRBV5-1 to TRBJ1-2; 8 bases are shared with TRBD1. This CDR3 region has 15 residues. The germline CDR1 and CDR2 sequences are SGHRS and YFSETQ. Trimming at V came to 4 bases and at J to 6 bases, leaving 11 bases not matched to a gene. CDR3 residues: CASSPMNPGGNGYTF. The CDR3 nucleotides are TGCGCCAGCAGCCCCATGAACCCAGGGGGCAATGGCTACACCTTC.

DNA for the CDR3: TGCGCCAGCAGCTTGGCCAGTTCCGGGAGCCACAATGAGCAGTTCTTC. This gives the protein CASSLASSGSHNEQFF. The rearrangement joins TRBV5-1 to TRBJ2-1, with D perhaps TRBD2 (6 bases). V was pared by 0 bases and J by 5 bases, with 15 bases between. Germline V lookup: CDR1 SGHRS, CDR2 YFSETQ. CDR3 length: 16 residues.

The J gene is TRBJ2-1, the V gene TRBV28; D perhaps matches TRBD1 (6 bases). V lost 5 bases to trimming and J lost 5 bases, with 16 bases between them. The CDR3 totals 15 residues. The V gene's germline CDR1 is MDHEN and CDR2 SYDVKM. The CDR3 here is CASSPSGHPNNEQFF. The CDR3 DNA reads TGTGCCAGCAGTCCCTCGGGACACCCCAACAATGAGCAGTTCTTC.

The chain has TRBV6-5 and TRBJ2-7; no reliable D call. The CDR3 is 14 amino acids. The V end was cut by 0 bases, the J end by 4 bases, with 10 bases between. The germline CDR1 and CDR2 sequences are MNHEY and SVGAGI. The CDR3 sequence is CASSYSTLTYEQYF. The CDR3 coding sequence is TGTGCCAGCAGTTACTCGACCTTGACTTACGAGCAGTACTTC.

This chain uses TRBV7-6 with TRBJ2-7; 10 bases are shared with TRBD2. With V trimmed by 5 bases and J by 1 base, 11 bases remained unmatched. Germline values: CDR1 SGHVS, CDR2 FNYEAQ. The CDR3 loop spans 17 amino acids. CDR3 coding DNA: TGTGCCAGCAGCCCTCCGGTAGGGACTAGCGCTTCCTACGAGCAGTACTTC. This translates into CASSPPVGTSASYEQYF.

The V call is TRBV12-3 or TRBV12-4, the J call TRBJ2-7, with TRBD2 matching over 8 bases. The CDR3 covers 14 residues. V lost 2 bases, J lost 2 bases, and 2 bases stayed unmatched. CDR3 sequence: CASSLLGGAYEQYF. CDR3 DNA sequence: TGTGCCAGCAGTTTACTCGGGGGGGCCTACGAGCAGTACTTC.